In its sample, the clone carrying this T cell receptor (beta chain) was seen once. This specimen belongs to a study of blood T cell repertoires in COVID-19. Study summary: Sample material is recorded as cDNA or gDNA derived from T cells, B-cell-depleted T cells, or PBMCs.

After removal of 5 bases from V and 3 bases from J, the junction contained 12 bases not matched to a gene. The CDR3 extends over 16 amino acids. The germline V gene encodes CDR1 MDHEN and CDR2 SYDVKM. The table came from immunoSEQ multiplex PCR; TCRdb's copy has only in-frame clones and leaves some out. In the table there are roughly 250,000 clones, around 85% of which are singletons. This receptor was obtained from a woman in her sixties or seventies with active or convalescent COVID-19. The chain employs TRBV28 and TRBJ2-7; 8 bases align to TRBD2. Input material: peripheral blood. CDR3 sequence reads: CASSPGRRGDIYEQYV. The CDR3 DNA reads TGTGCCAGCAGTCCGGGGCGGCGGGGGGACATCTACGAGCAGTACGTC.